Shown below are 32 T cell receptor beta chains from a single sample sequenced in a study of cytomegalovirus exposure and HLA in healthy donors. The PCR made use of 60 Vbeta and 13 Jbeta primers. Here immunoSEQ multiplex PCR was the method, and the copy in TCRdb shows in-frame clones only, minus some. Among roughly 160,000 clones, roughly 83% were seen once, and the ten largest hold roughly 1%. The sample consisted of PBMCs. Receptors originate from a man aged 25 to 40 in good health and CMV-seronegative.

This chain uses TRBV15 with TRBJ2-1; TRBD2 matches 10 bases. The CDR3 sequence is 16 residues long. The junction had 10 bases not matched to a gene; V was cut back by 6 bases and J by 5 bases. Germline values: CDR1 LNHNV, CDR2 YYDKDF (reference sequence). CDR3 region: CATRGGRTSGNNEQFF. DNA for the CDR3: TGTGCCACCAGAGGGGGGCGGACTAGCGGAAACAATGAGCAGTTCTTC.

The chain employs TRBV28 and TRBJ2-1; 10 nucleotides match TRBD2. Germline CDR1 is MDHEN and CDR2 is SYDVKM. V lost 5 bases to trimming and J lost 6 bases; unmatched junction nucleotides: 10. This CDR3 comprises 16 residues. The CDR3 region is CASSPHGERGGNEQFF. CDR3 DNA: TGTGCCAGCAGTCCTCATGGGGAGCGGGGGGGCAATGAGCAGTTCTTC.

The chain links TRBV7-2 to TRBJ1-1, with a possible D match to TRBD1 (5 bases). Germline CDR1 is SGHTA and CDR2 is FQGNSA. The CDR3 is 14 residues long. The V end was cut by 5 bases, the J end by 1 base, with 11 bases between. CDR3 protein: CASSQDSRNTEAFF. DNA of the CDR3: TGTGCCAGCAGCCAAGACAGTCGGAACACTGAAGCTTTCTTT.

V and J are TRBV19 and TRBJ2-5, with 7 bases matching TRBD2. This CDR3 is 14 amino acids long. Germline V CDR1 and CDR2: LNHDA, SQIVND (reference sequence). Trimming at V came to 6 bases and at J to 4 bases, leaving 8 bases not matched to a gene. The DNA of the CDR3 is TGTGCCAGTAGCCTAGCTAGCGGACGAGAGACCCAGTACTTC. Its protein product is CASSLASGRETQYF.

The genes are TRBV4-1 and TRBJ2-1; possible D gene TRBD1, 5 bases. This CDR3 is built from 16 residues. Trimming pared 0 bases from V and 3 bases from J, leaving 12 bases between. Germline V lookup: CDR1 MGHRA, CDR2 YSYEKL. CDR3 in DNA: TGCGCCAGCAGCCAAGATGGACAAGGGGTCTACAATGAGCAGTTCTTC. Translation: CASSQDGQGVYNEQFF.

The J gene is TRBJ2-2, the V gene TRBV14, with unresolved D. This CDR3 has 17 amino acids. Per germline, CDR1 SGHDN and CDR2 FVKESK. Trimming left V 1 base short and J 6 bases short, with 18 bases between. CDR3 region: CASSQGLRAWVAGELFF. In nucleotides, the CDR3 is TGTGCCAGCAGCCAAGGCCTTCGAGCGTGGGTGGCCGGGGAGCTGTTTTTT.

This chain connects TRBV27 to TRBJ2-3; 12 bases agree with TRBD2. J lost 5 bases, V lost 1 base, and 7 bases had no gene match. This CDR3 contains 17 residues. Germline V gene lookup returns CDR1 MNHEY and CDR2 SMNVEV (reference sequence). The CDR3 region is CASSLLPSGGAGDTQYF. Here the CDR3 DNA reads TGTGCCAGCAGTTTATTGCCTAGCGGGGGGGCCGGAGATACGCAGTATTTT.

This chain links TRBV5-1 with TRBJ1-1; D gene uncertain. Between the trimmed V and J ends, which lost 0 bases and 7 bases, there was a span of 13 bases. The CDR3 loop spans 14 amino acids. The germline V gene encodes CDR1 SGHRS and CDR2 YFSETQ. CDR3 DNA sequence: TGCGCCAGCAGCTTGGAGTCGGCCGGGGATGAAGCTTTCTTT. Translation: CASSLESAGDEAFF.

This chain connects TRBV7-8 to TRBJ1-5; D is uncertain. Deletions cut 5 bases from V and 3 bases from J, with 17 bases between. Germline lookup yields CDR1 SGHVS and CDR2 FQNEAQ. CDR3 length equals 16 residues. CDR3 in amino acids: CASSRWSRNNNQPQHF. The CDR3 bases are TGTGCCAGCAGCCGCTGGAGCCGGAACAACAATCAGCCCCAGCATTTT.

The CDR3 nucleotides are TGCGCCAGCAGCCAAGGAGAGGGTACAGACCGCTACGAGCAGTACTTC. Its protein is CASSQGEGTDRYEQYF. This chain links TRBV4-1 with TRBJ2-5; possible D gene TRBD2, 5 bases. The DNA end lines up better with TRBJ2-7; the J call may be wrong. The CDR3 is 16 amino acids. CDR1 MGHRA and CDR2 YSYEKL come from the germline V gene.

The CDR3 region is CASGVLWASGKDGTDTQYF. In nucleotides, the CDR3 is TGCGCCAGCGGCGTTTTATGGGCTAGCGGGAAGGATGGCACAGATACGCAGTATTTT. V and J are TRBV4-3 and TRBJ2-3; TRBD2 aligns across 9 bases. Per the germline V gene, CDR1 is LGHNA and CDR2 is YSLEER. Unmatched junction bases numbered 19, after V lost 8 bases and J lost 1 base. The CDR3 has 19 residues.

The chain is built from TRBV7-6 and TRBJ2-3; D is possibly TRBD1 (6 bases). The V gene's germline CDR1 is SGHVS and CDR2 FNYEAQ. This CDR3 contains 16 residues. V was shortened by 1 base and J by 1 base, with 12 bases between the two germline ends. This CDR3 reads CASSLGGRGRTDTQYF. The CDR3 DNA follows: TGTGCCAGCAGCTTAGGTGGCAGGGGACGCACAGATACGCAGTATTTT.

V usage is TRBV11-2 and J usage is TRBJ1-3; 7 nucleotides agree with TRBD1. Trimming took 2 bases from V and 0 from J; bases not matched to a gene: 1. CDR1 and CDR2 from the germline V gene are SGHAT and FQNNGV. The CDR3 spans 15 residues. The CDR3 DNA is TGTGCCAGCAGCTTACGACAGGGCTCTGGAAACACCATATATTTT. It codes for CASSLRQGSGNTIYF.

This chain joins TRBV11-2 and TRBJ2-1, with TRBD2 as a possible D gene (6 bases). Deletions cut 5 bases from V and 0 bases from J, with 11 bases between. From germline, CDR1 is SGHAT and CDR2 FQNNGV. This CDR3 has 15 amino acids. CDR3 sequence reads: CASSRIGSSYNEQFF. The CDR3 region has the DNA TGTGCCAGCAGCAGGATCGGGAGCTCCTACAATGAGCAGTTCTTC.

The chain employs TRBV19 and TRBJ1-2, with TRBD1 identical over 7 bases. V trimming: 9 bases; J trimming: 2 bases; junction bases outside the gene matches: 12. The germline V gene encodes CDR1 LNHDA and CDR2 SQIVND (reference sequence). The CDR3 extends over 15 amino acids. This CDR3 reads CASQDREAMNYGYTF. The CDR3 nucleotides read TGTGCCAGCCAAGACAGGGAAGCGATGAACTATGGCTACACCTTC.

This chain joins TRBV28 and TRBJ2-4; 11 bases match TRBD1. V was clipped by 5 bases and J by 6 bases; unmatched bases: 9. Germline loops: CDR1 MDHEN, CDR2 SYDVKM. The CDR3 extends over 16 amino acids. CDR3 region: CASSPYTDRGRNIQYF. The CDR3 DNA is TGTGCCAGCAGTCCTTACACGGACAGGGGGCGAAACATTCAGTACTTC.

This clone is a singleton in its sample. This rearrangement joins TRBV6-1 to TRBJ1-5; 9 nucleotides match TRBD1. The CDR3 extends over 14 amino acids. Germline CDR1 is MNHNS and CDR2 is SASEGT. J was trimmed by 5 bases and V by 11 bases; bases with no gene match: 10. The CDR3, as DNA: TGTGCCGGAAAGACAGGGGGAGGGGATCAGCCCCAGCATTTT. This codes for CAGKTGGGDQPQHF.

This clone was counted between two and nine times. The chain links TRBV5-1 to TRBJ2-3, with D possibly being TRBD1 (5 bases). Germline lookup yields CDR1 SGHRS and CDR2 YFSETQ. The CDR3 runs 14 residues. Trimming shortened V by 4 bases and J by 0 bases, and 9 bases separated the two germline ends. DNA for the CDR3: TGCGCCAGCAGCATCGACAGTAGCACAGATACGCAGTATTTT. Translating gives CASSIDSSTDTQYF.

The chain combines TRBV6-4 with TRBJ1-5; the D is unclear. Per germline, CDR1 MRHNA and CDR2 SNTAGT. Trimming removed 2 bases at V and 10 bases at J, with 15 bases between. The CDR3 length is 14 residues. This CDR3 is CASSDPASLYPQHF. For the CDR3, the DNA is TGTGCCAGCAGTGACCCAGCTAGTCTATACCCCCAGCATTTT.

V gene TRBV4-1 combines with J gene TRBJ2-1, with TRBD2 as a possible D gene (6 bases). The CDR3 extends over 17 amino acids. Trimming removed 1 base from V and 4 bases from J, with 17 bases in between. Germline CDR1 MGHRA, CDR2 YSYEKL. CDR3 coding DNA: TGCGCCAGCAGCCAAGGGGAAACCCGGGACTTATACAATGAGCAGTTCTTC. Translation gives CASSQGETRDLYNEQFF.

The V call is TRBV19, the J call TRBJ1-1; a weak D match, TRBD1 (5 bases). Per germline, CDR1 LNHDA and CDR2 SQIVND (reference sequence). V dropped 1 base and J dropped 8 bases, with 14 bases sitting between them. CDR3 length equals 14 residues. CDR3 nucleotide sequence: TGTGCCAGTAGTATAGCTAGGGGTTCTTTGGAAGCTTTCTTT. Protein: CASSIARGSLEAFF.

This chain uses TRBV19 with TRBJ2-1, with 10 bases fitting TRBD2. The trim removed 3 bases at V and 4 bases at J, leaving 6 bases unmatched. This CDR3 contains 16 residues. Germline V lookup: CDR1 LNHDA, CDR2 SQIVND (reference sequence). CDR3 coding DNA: TGTGCCAGTAGTATCATACTAGCGGGACCTTACAATGAGCAGTTCTTC. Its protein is CASSIILAGPYNEQFF. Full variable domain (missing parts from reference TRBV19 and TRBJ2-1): DGGITQSPKYLFRKEGQNVTLSCEQNLNHDAMYWYRQDPGQGLRLIYYSQIVNDFQKGDIAEGYSVSREKKESFPLTVTSAQKNPTAFYLCASSIILAGPYNEQFFGPGTRLTVL.

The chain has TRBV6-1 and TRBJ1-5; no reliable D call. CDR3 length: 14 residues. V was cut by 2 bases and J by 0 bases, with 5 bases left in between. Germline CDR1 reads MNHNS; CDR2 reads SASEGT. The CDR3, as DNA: TGTGCCAGCAGTGAACCCGGTAGCAATCAGCCCCAGCATTTT. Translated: CASSEPGSNQPQHF.

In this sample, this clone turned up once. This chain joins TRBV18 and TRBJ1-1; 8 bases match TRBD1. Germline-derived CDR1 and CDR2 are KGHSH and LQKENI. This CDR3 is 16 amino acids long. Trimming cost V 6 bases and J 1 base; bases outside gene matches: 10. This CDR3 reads CASSPRGPGTNTEAFF. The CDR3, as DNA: TGTGCCAGCTCGCCCAGGGGGCCGGGGACGAACACTGAAGCTTTCTTT.

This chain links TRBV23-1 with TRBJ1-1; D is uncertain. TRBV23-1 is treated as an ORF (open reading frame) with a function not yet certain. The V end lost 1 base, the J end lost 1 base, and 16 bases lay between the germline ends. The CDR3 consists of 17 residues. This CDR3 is CASSQFSQGLQNTEAFF. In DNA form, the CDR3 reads TGCGCCAGCAGTCAATTTTCTCAAGGACTTCAGAACACTGAAGCTTTCTTT.

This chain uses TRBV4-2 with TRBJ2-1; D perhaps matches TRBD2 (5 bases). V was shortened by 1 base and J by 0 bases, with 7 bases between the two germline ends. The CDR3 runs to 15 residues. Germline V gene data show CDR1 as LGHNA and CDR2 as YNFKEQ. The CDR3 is CASSQAGGSYNEQFF. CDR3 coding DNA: TGTGCCAGCAGCCAAGCAGGAGGCTCCTACAATGAGCAGTTCTTC.

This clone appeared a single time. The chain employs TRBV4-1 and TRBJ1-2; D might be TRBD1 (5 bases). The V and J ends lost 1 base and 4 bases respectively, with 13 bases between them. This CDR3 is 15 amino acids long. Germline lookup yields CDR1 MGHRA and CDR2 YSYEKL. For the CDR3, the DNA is TGCGCCAGCAGCCAAGCCCCGGGGGAAAGCTATGGCTACACCTTC. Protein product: CASSQAPGESYGYTF.

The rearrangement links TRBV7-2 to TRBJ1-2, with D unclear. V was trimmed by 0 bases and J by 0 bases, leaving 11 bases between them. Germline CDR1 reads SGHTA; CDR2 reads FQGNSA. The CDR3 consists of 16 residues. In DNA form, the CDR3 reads TGTGCCAGCAGCTTAGCGGGGAGATCAGCTAACTATGGCTACACCTTC. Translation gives CASSLAGRSANYGYTF.

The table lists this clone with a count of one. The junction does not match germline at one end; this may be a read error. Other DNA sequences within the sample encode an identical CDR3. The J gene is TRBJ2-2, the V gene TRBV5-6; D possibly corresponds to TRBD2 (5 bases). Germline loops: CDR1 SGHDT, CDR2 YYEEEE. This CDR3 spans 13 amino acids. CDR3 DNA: TGTGCCAGCAGCTTGGCCGGCACCGGGGAGCTGTTCTTT. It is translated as CASSLAGTGELFF.

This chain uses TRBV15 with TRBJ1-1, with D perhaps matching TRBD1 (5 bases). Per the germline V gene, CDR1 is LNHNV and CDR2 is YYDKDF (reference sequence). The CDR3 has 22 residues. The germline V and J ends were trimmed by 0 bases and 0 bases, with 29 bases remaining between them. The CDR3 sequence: CATSRDFGTIGNGGGLNTEAFF. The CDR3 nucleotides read TGTGCCACCAGCAGAGATTTTGGTACCATCGGTAATGGGGGAGGCCTGAACACTGAAGCTTTCTTT.

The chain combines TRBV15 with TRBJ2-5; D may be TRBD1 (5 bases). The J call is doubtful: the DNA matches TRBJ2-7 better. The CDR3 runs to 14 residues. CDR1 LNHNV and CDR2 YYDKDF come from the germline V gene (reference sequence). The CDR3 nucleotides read TGTGCCACCAGCAGAGAGCAGGGCCCCTACGAGCAGTACTTC. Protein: CATSREQGPYEQYF.

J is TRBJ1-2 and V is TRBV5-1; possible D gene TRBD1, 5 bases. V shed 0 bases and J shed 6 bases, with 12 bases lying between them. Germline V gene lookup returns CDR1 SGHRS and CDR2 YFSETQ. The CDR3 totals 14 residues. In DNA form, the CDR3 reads TGCGCCAGCAGCTTGGCGGGCGGAGGGGATGGCTACACCTTC. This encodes CASSLAGGGDGYTF. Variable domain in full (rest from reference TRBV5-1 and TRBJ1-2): KAGVTQTPRYLIKTRGQQVTLSCSPISGHRSVSWYQQTPGQGLQFLFEYFSETQRNKGNFPGRFSGRQFSNSRSEMNVSTLELGDSALYLCASSLAGGGDGYTFGSGTRLTVV.